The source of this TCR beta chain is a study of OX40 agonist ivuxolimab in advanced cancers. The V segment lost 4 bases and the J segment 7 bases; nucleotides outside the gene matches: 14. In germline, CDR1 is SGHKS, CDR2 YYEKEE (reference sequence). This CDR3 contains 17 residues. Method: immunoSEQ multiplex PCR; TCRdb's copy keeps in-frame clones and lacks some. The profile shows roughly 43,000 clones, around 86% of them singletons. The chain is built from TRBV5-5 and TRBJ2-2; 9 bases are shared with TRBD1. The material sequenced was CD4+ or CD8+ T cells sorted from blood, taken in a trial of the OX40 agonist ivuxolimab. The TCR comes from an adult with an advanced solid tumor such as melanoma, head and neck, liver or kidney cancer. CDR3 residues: CASSHQYRGREFGELFF. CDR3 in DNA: TGTGCCAGCAGCCATCAATACAGGGGGCGCGAGTTCGGGGAGCTGTTTTTT.